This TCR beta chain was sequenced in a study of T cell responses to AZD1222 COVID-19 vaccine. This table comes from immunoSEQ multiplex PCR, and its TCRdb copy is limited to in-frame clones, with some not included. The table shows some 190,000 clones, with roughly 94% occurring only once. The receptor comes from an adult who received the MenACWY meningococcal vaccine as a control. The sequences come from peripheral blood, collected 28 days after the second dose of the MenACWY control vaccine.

CDR3 nucleotides: TGTGCCAGCAGGATTCGGACAGGGGGCGCGGACACCATATATTTT. Amino acids: CASRIRTGGADTIYF. J is TRBJ1-3 and V is TRBV6-5; TRBD1 matches 11 bases. Unmatched junction bases numbered 9, after V lost 6 bases and J lost 8 bases. Looked up from germline, CDR1 is MNHEY and CDR2 is SVGAGI. The CDR3 contains 15 residues.